These 32 T cell receptor beta chains came from one sample sequenced in a study of blood T cell repertoires in COVID-19. Clones were read by immunoSEQ multiplex PCR, and TCRdb kept only the in-frame ones, dropping some. The table includes about 220,000 clones, roughly 88% detected once. Sequencing was performed on PBMCs or T cells enriched from blood (not recorded which). The source of these receptors is a woman between 50 and 59 years old with acute COVID-19.

J is TRBJ1-1 and V is TRBV2, with a weak D call TRBD1 (5 bases). V was pared by 3 bases and J by 4 bases, with 12 bases between. CDR1 SNHLY and CDR2 FYNNEI come from the germline V gene. The CDR3 spans 14 residues. Here the CDR3 DNA reads TGTGCCAGCAGTGAGGGGGGATCGGGCACTGAAGCTTTCTTT. This sequence encodes CASSEGGSGTEAFF.

This clone has just one count. The chain combines TRBV7-9 with TRBJ2-7; 7 positions agree with TRBD2. V gave up 0 bases and J gave up 3 bases; unmatched junction bases: 5. CDR1 and CDR2 from the germline V gene are SEHNR and FQNEAQ (reference sequence). The CDR3 is 15 residues long. CDR3 coding DNA: TGTGCCAGCAGCTTAGCGCGAGCTAGCGGCTACGAGCAGTACTTC. It specifies CASSLARASGYEQYF.

This CDR3 reads CASRDRSTYGYTF. In DNA form, the CDR3 reads TGTGCCAGCCGGGACAGGTCTACCTATGGCTACACCTTC. The genes are TRBV6-5 and TRBJ1-2, with 8 positions matching TRBD1. The CDR3 is 13 amino acids. Per germline, CDR1 MNHEY and CDR2 SVGAGI. J lost 4 bases, V lost 8 bases, and 6 bases had no gene match.

This sequence joins TRBV2 and TRBJ1-1, with D maybe TRBD1 (5 bases). The CDR3 runs to 14 residues. From germline, CDR1 is SNHLY and CDR2 FYNNEI. The V end lost 8 bases, the J end lost 2 bases, and 15 bases lay between the germline ends. CDR3 DNA: TGTGCCAGCGATATCCGGGGGGATAACACTGAAGCTTTCTTT. Translating gives CASDIRGDNTEAFF.

CDR3 protein: CASRVGRDRGTNTEAFF. The CDR3 nucleotides read TGTGCCAGCAGAGTCGGGCGGGACAGGGGCACGAACACTGAAGCTTTCTTT. J is TRBJ1-1 and V is TRBV5-8, with TRBD1 matching over 10 bases. Germline lookup yields CDR1 SGHTS and CDR2 YDEGEE. After removal of 5 bases from V and 1 base from J, the junction contained 11 bases not matched to a gene. The CDR3 totals 17 residues.

By sample share, this clone is medium-sized. The rearrangement uses TRBV23-1 and TRBJ1-1; 10 bases map to TRBD1. TRBV23-1 is known as an ORF, though its function is uncertain. With 0 bases clipped from V and 5 bases from J, the junction kept 9 bases outside the gene matches. The length of the CDR3 is 17 residues. CDR3 protein: CASSQSECSGQGTEAFF. CDR3 sequence (DNA): TGCGCCAGCAGTCAATCAGAGTGCTCGGGACAGGGGACTGAAGCTTTCTTT.

The rearrangement uses TRBV4-1 and TRBJ2-1; D is ambiguous. The CDR3 totals 14 residues. Trimming removed 0 bases from V and 6 bases from J, with 9 bases in between. Germline V lookup: CDR1 MGHRA, CDR2 YSYEKL. Here the CDR3 DNA reads TGCGCCAGCAGCCAAGAGGGCTTGTTCAATGAGCAGTTCTTC. Amino acid sequence: CASSQEGLFNEQFF.

V gene TRBV7-2 combines with J gene TRBJ1-5; 7 bases agree with TRBD1. Per the germline V gene, CDR1 is SGHTA and CDR2 is FQGNSA. The CDR3 covers 15 residues. The J segment lost 3 bases and the V segment lost 5 bases, leaving 7 bases of the junction unmatched. CDR3 loop: CASSPQQGNNQPQHF. In DNA, the CDR3 is TGTGCCAGCAGCCCACAACAGGGGAACAATCAGCCCCAGCATTTT.

This chain joins TRBV5-1 and TRBJ2-1, with 12 bases fitting TRBD2. V shed 4 bases and J 4 bases; nucleotides not matched to a gene: 9. Germline values: CDR1 SGHRS, CDR2 YFSETQ. There are 17 residues in the CDR3. In nucleotides, the CDR3 is TGCGCCAGCAGCGGCGGGCCCGGGACTAGCGGGTACAATGAGCAGTTCTTC. Encoded protein: CASSGGPGTSGYNEQFF. Full variable domain (outside the CDR3, taken from reference TRBV5-1 and TRBJ2-1): KAGVTQTPRYLIKTRGQQVTLSCSPISGHRSVSWYQQTPGQGLQFLFEYFSETQRNKGNFPGRFSGRQFSNSRSEMNVSTLELGDSALYLCASSGGPGTSGYNEQFFGPGTRLTVL.

The rearrangement joins TRBV7-2 to TRBJ1-1; TRBD1 aligns across 9 bases. The germline V gene has CDR1 SGHTA and CDR2 FQGNSA. This CDR3 has 16 amino acids. The J segment lost 7 bases and the V segment lost 5 bases, leaving 14 bases of the junction unmatched. This chain's CDR3 is CASSHTYGQGTIEAFF. Here the CDR3 DNA reads TGTGCCAGCAGCCACACCTACGGACAGGGGACTATTGAAGCTTTCTTT.

The CDR3 coding sequence is TGCGCCAGCAGCTTTGACAGGGGAGGAGGAAACACCATATATTTT. Translating gives CASSFDRGGGNTIYF. The chain combines TRBV5-1 with TRBJ1-3; 8 positions match TRBD1. CDR1 and CDR2 (germline): SGHRS, YFSETQ. CDR3 length: 15 residues. V was pared by 2 bases and J by 4 bases, with 5 bases of the junction left unmatched.

This clone was observed many times. The chain has TRBV4-1 and TRBJ2-1, with 11 nucleotides matching TRBD2. The ends lost 3 bases at V and 4 bases at J; junction bases unmatched: 11. The CDR3 contains 18 residues. Germline V CDR1 and CDR2: MGHRA, YSYEKL. CDR3 sequence (DNA): TGCGCCAGCAGCCAGGGAAGGACTAGCGGGCACGATTACAATGAGCAGTTCTTC. Protein sequence: CASSQGRTSGHDYNEQFF.

The chain couples TRBV6-5 to TRBJ2-1; D unresolved. Looked up from germline, CDR1 is MNHEY and CDR2 is SVGAGI. The CDR3 runs to 13 residues. Trimming removed 6 bases at V and 0 bases at J, with 6 bases between. The CDR3 sequence is CASRTLSYNEQFF. The CDR3 bases are TGTGCCAGCAGGACTCTCTCCTACAATGAGCAGTTCTTC.

The V and J genes are TRBV5-5 and TRBJ2-6, with 9 bases matching TRBD1. V lost 2 bases to trimming and J lost 0 bases; unmatched junction nucleotides: 9. Germline values: CDR1 SGHKS, CDR2 YYEKEE (reference sequence). The CDR3 extends over 19 amino acids. The CDR3 is CASSFGTGIGFSGANVLTF. The CDR3, as DNA: TGTGCCAGCAGCTTCGGGACAGGGATAGGATTCTCTGGGGCCAACGTCCTGACTTTC.

The chain employs TRBV4-1 and TRBJ1-3; the match to TRBD1 covers 8 bases. V shed 4 bases, J shed 12 bases, and the junction held 11 bases outside the gene matches. The CDR3 loop spans 14 amino acids. CDR1 and CDR2 (germline): MGHRA, YSYEKL. CDR3 protein: CASSLDSIRGHIYF. CDR3 sequence (DNA): TGCGCCAGCAGCCTGGATTCGATCAGGGGGCACATATATTTT.

This sequence joins TRBV2 and TRBJ2-3; 7 bases agree with TRBD2. V dropped 5 bases and J dropped 0; count of bases not matched to a gene: 8. This CDR3 is 16 amino acids long. The germline CDR1 and CDR2 sequences are SNHLY and FYNNEI. DNA of the CDR3: TGTGCCAGCAGTCCCCGGGCGGGGGTTAGCACAGATACGCAGTATTTT. It encodes CASSPRAGVSTDTQYF.

This chain joins TRBV6-5 and TRBJ2-7; 8 bases line up with TRBD1. CDR1 MNHEY and CDR2 SVGAGI come from the germline V gene. The CDR3 contains 15 residues. The J segment lost 4 bases and the V segment lost 5 bases, leaving 10 bases of the junction unmatched. CDR3 sequence (DNA): TGTGCCAGCAGTACCTACAGGGGGTTTGCTTACGAGCAGTACTTC. Translation gives CASSTYRGFAYEQYF.

V gene TRBV29-1 combines with J gene TRBJ2-7; maybe TRBD1 (6 bases). V lost 5 bases and J lost 4, with 21 bases in between. The length of the CDR3 is 15 residues. The germline V gene encodes CDR1 SQVTM and CDR2 ANQGSEA. The CDR3 reads CSVTNGQMVGYEQYF. In nucleotides, the CDR3 is TGCAGCGTTACCAACGGACAGATGGTGGGTTACGAGCAGTACTTC.

The chain uses TRBV28 and TRBJ1-2, with D tentatively TRBD1 (6 bases). Trimming removed 8 bases from V and 8 bases from J, with 15 bases in between. The CDR3 is made up of 12 amino acids. Germline CDR1 MDHEN, CDR2 SYDVKM. CDR3 DNA: TGTGCCAGCCTGCAGGCAGGGGCGGGCTACACCTTC. Translated: CASLQAGAGYTF.

The rearrangement uses TRBV7-9 and TRBJ2-3; TRBD2 matches at 10 bases. The CDR3 is 15 amino acids. Germline CDR1 reads SEHNR; CDR2 reads FQNEAQ (reference sequence). V lost 5 bases to trimming and J lost 3 bases; unmatched junction nucleotides: 5. For the CDR3, the DNA is TGTGCCAGCAGCCCCCCGGGACTAGCGACAGATACGCAGTATTTT. Its protein is CASSPPGLATDTQYF. Looking up the rest from reference TRBV7-9 and TRBJ2-3 gives the full variable domain: DTGVSQNPRHKITKRGQNVTFRCDPISEHNRLYWYRQTLGQGPEFLTYFQNEAQLEKSRLLSDRFSAERPKGSFSTLEIQRTEQGDSAMYLCASSPPGLATDTQYFGPGTRLTVL.

This clone was seen only a few times. The chain uses TRBV9 and TRBJ2-1; 12 nucleotides agree with TRBD2. After removal of 2 bases from V and 4 bases from J, the junction contained 4 bases not matched to a gene. Germline CDR1 is SGDLS and CDR2 is YYNGEE. There are 16 residues in the CDR3. The CDR3 DNA is TGTGCCAGCAGCGTCCAAACTAGCGGGAGGTACAATGAGCAGTTCTTC. Protein product: CASSVQTSGRYNEQFF.

The chain links TRBV18 to TRBJ2-2, with D perhaps TRBD1 (5 bases). The CDR3 consists of 15 residues. Trimming pared 3 bases from V and 4 bases from J, leaving 12 bases between. The germline V gene has CDR1 KGHSH and CDR2 LQKENI. In nucleotides, the CDR3 is TGTGCCAGCTCACCGGAATGGGGCATCACCGGGGAGCTGTTTTTT. It is translated as CASSPEWGITGELFF.

This sequence joins TRBV11-2 and TRBJ2-7; TRBD2 matches 7 bases. The CDR3 has 14 residues. CDR1 is SGHAT, CDR2 FQNNGV, per germline. V lost 4 bases, J lost 2 bases, and 5 bases stayed unmatched. In DNA, the CDR3 is TGTGCCAGCAGCTGGTCCGGGACTACCTACGAGCAGTACTTC. Protein sequence: CASSWSGTTYEQYF.

The J gene is TRBJ2-7, the V gene TRBV27; perhaps TRBD1 as D (6 bases). The CDR3 has 14 residues. The germline V gene encodes CDR1 MNHEY and CDR2 SMNVEV (reference sequence). Trimming shortened V by 2 bases and J by 9 bases, and 17 bases separated the two germline ends. The CDR3 is CASSLGTGFSGQYF. The DNA of the CDR3 is TGTGCCAGCAGTTTAGGTACAGGGTTTTCGGGGCAGTACTTC.

The V gene is TRBV29-1, the J gene TRBJ2-7; no definite D call. The length of the CDR3 is 12 residues. V lost 7 bases and J lost 0, with 10 bases in between. The germline V gene has CDR1 SQVTM and CDR2 ANQGSEA. CDR3 nucleotides: TGCAGCGCCAAAGCGAGCTCCTACGAGCAGTACTTC. Translated: CSAKASSYEQYF.

V usage is TRBV28 and J usage is TRBJ1-6; TRBD1 aligns across 9 bases. Germline CDR1 and CDR2: MDHEN and SYDVKM. The CDR3 length is 17 residues. J lost 3 bases, V lost 5 bases, and 8 bases had no gene match. The chain's CDR3 is CASSGAGTGNYNSPLHF. The DNA for the CDR3 is TGTGCCAGCAGTGGAGCTGGGACAGGGAACTATAATTCACCCCTCCACTTT.

The chain links TRBV28 to TRBJ2-7; 7 bases are a match to TRBD2. This CDR3 has 14 amino acids. Germline CDR1 is MDHEN and CDR2 is SYDVKM. With V trimmed by 7 bases and J by 5 bases, 11 bases remained unmatched. The CDR3 is CASTPAGRINEQYF. Written as DNA, the CDR3 is TGTGCCAGCACTCCAGCCGGGAGGATTAACGAGCAGTACTTC.

J is TRBJ2-7 and V is TRBV7-2; TRBD2 matches at 7 bases. V shed 4 bases and J 5 bases; nucleotides not matched to a gene: 11. The germline gives CDR1 SGHTA, CDR2 FQGNSA. CDR3 length: 15 amino acids. DNA of the CDR3: TGTGCCAGCAGCTCAACCGGGACTACCTCGGACGAGCAGTACTTC. Protein sequence: CASSSTGTTSDEQYF.

The V and J genes are TRBV5-1 and TRBJ2-7, with a tentative D call TRBD1 (5 bases). CDR3 length equals 14 residues. V was pared by 2 bases and J by 1 base, with 10 bases between. From germline, CDR1 is SGHRS and CDR2 YFSETQ. As DNA, the CDR3 is TGCGCCAGCAGCTTTAATGGGGCGTCCTACGAGCAGTACTTC. Its translation: CASSFNGASYEQYF.

The chain uses TRBV6-6 and TRBJ1-6; possible D gene TRBD1, 6 bases. This CDR3 spans 13 amino acids. The ends were cut back, 3 bases at V and 13 bases at J, with 13 bases in the middle. From germline, CDR1 is MNHNY and CDR2 SVGAGI (reference sequence). The CDR3 sequence: CASSYGRTVPLHF. CDR3 DNA: TGTGCCAGCAGTTATGGTCGGACAGTCCCCCTCCACTTT.

The J gene is TRBJ2-7, the V gene TRBV4-2, with 11 bases fitting TRBD2. The CDR3 is made up of 15 amino acids. With 3 bases clipped from V and 2 bases from J, the junction kept 3 bases outside the gene matches. CDR1 is LGHNA, CDR2 YNFKEQ, per germline. The DNA of the CDR3 is TGTGCCAGCAGCCAGTCGGGACTAGCGGCCTACGAGCAGTACTTC. Its protein product is CASSQSGLAAYEQYF.

The rearrangement joins TRBV7-6 to TRBJ2-3, with a weak D call TRBD2 (5 bases). From germline, CDR1 is SGHVS and CDR2 FNYEAQ. V lost 6 bases and J 2 bases, leaving 15 bases between the germline ends. There are 15 residues in the CDR3. The CDR3 DNA reads TGTGCCAGCAGTGTGGTTTCGGGATACACAGATACGCAGTATTTT. The encoded protein is CASSVVSGYTDTQYF.